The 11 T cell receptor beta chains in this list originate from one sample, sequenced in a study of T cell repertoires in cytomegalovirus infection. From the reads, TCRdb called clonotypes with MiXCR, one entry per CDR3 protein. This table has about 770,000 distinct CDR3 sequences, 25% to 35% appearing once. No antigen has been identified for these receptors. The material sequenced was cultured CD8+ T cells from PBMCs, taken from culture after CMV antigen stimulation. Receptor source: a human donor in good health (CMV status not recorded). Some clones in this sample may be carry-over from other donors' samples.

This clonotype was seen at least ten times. The CDR3 region is CASTQVPDYGYTF. CDR3 sequence (DNA): TGTGCCAGCACCCAGGTACCGGACTATGGCTACACCTTC. The chain links TRBV7-2 to TRBJ1-2; D remains ambiguous. Trimming stripped 7 bases from V and 3 bases from J, with 12 bases between. This CDR3 has 13 amino acids. CDR1 is SGHTA, CDR2 FQGNSA, per germline.

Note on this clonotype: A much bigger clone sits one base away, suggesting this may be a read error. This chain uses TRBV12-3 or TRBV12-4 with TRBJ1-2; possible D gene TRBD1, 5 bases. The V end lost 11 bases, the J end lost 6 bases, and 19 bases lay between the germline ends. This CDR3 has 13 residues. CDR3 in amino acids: CAGRRGPGHGYTF. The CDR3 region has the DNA TGTGCCGGCCGTCGGGGACCGGGTCATGGCTACACCTTC.

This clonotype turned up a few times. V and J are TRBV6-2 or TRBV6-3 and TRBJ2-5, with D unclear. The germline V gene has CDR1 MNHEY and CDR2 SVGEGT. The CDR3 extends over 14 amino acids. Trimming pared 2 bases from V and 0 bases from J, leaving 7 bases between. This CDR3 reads CASSYQLYQETQYF. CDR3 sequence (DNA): TGTGCCAGCAGTTACCAACTGTACCAAGAGACCCAGTACTTC.

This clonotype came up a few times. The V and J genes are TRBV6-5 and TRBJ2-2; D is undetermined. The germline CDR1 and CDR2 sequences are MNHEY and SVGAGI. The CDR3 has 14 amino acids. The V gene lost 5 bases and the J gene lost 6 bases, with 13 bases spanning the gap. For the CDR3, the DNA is TGTGCCAGCAGTCCGGGCCTTGGGGCCGGGGAGCTGTTTTTT. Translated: CASSPGLGAGELFF.

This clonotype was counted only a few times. The CDR3 region is CASRAGTSSTDTQYF. The CDR3 bases are TGTGCCAGCAGGGCCGGGACGTCTAGCACAGATACGCAGTATTTT. J is TRBJ2-3 and V is TRBV7-3; D possibly uses TRBD1 or TRBD2 (5 bases each). The CDR3 consists of 15 residues. The ends were cut back, 6 bases at V and 0 bases at J, with 13 bases in the middle. Germline loops: CDR1 SGHTA, CDR2 FQGTGA.

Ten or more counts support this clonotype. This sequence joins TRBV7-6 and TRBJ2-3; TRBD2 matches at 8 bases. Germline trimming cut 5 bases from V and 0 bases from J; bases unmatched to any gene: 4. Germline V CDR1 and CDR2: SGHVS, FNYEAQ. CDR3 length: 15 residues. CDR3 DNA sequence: TGTGCCAGCAGCGAACTAGCGGCAAGCACAGATACGCAGTATTTT. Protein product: CASSELAASTDTQYF.

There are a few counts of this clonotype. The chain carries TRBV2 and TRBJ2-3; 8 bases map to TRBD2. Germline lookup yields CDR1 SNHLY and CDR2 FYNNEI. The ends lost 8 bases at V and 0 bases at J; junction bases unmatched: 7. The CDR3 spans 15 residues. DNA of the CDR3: TGTGCCAGCCCGGGAGGGGCGCCCAGCACAGATACGCAGTATTTT. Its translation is CASPGGAPSTDTQYF.

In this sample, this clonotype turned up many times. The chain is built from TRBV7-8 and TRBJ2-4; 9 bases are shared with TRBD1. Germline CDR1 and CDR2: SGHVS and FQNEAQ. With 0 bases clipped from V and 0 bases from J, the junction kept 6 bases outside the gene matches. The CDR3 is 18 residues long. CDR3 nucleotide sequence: TGTGCCAGCAGCTTAGCGGGGACAGGGTTCCTAGCCAAAAACATTCAGTACTTC. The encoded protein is CASSLAGTGFLAKNIQYF.

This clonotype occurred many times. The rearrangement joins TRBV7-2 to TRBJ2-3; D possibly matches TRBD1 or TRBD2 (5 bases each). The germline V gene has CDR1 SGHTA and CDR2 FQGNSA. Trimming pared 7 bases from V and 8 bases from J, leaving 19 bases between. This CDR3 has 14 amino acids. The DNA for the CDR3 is TGTGCCAGCACCCCCCGAGGGGAAGAAGGTACGCAGTATTTT. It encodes CASTPRGEEGTQYF.

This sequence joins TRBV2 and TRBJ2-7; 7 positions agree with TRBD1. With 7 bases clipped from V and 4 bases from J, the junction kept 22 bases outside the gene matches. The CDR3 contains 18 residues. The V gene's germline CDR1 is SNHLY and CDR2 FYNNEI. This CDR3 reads CASTDYIMPGQPMYEQYV. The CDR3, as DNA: TGTGCCAGCACCGATTACATTATGCCGGGACAGCCCATGTACGAGCAGTACGTC.

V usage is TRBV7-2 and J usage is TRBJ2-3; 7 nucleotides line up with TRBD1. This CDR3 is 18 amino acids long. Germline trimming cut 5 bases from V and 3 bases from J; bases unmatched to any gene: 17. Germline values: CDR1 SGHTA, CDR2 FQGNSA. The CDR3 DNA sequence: TGTGCCAGCAGCCCCACCCCCCAACAGGGGATCGGGACAGATACGCAGTATTTT. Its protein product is CASSPTPQQGIGTDTQYF.